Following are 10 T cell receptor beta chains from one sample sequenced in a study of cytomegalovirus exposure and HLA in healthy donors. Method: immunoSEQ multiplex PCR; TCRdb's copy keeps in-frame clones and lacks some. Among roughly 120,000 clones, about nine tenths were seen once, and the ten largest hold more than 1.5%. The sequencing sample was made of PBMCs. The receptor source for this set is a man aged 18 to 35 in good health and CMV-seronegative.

The CDR3 is CASSRRQRDSPLHF. DNA for the CDR3: TGCGCCAGCAGCCGACGACAGCGAGATTCACCCCTCCACTTT. The rearrangement uses TRBV4-3 and TRBJ1-6, with D possibly TRBD1 on 5 matching bases. CDR1 and CDR2 from the germline V gene are LGHNA and YSLEER. The length of the CDR3 is 14 residues. Trimming took off 4 bases at V and 8 bases at J, with 12 bases between the two ends.

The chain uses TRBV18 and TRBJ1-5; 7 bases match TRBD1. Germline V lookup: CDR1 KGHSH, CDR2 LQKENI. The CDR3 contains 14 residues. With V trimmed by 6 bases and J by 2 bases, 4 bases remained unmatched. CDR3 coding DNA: TGTGCCAGCTCGGCCGACAGGGGCAATCAGCCCCAGCATTTT. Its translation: CASSADRGNQPQHF.

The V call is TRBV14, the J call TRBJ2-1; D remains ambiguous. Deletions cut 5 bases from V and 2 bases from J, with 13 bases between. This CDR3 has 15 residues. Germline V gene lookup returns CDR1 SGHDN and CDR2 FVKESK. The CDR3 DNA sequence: TGTGCCAGCAGCAAACAGCATACCACCTACAATGAGCAGTTCTTC. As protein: CASSKQHTTYNEQFF.

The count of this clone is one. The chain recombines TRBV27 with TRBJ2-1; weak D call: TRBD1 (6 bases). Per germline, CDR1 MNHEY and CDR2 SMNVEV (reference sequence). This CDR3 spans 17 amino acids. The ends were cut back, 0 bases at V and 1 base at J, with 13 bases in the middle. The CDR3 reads CASSLSGSDSSYNEQFF. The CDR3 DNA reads TGTGCCAGCAGTTTATCGGGTTCGGACAGTTCCTACAATGAGCAGTTCTTC.

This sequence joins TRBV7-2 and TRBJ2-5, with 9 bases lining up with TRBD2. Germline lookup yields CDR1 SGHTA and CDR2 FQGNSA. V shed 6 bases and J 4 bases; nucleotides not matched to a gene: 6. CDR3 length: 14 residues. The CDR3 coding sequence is TGTGCCAGCAGTCGGATGACTAGCGGAGAGACCCAGTACTTC. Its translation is CASSRMTSGETQYF.

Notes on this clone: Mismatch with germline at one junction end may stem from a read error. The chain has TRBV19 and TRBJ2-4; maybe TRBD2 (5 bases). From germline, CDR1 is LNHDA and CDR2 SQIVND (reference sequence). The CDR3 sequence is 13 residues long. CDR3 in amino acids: CASTRSGLTDLNF. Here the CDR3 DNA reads TGTGCCAGTACCAGATCCGGCTTAACGGACTTGAACTTC.

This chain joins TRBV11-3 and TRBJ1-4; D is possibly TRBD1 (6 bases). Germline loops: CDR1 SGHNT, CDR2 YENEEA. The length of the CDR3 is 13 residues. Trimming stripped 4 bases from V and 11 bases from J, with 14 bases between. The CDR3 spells CASSSEQGRKLFF. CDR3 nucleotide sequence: TGTGCCAGCAGCTCGGAACAGGGTCGGAAACTGTTTTTT.

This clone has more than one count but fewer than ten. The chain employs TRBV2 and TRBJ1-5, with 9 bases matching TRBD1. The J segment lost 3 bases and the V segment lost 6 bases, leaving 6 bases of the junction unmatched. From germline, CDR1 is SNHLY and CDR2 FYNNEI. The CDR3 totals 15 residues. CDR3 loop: CASRVGQGPNQPQHF. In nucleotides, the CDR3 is TGTGCCAGCAGGGTGGGACAGGGACCCAATCAGCCCCAGCATTTT.

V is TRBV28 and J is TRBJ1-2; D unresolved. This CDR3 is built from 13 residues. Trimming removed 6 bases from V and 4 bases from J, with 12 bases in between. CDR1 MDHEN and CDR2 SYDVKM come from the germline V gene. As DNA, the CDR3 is TGTGCCAGCAGGCCGGGAATCCTCTATGGCTACACCTTC. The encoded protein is CASRPGILYGYTF.

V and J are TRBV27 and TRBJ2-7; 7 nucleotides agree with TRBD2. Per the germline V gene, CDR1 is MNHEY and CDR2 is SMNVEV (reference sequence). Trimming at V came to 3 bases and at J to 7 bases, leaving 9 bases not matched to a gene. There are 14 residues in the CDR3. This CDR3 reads CASSLGLPSGEQYF. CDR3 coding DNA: TGTGCCAGCAGTTTGGGACTACCTTCGGGGGAGCAGTACTTC.